A single sample is the source of the 24 T cell receptor beta chains below, sequenced in a study of CD8 T cells in Susac syndrome (dated by TCRdb to between 2018 and 2021). The method behind the library was the immunoSEQ multiplex PCR assay. RNA was extracted with the RNeasy kit and 0.5 to 1 ug was reverse transcribed using random hexamers. The public sequencing data were trimmed at Q25 with fastp and processed into clonotypes with MiXCR by TCRdb, which kept only in-frame beta chains. Under each unique CDR3 protein, matching rows form one entry showing the most common genes and DNA. The sample has 150,000 or so distinct CDR3 sequences on record, 85% to 95% of them singletons. The top ten clones comprise 0.21% of the sample. The sequencing input was CD8+ T cells from PBMCs. These receptors were collected from a human donor with multiple sclerosis.

This CDR3 reads CSVDPGWGMGHYGYTF. The CDR3 region has the DNA TGCAGCGTTGATCCCGGGTGGGGGATGGGCCACTATGGCTACACCTTC. The rearrangement joins TRBV29-1 to TRBJ1-2, with a tentative D call TRBD1 (5 bases). CDR3 size: 16 residues. V dropped 3 bases and J dropped 3 bases, with 20 bases sitting between them. The germline gives CDR1 SQVTM, CDR2 ANQGSEA.

V usage is TRBV13 and J usage is TRBJ2-1; 8 bases match TRBD2. The length of the CDR3 is 17 residues. V lost 5 bases and J lost 5; bases outside the gene matches: 14. Germline V lookup: CDR1 PRHDT, CDR2 FYEKMQ (reference sequence). The CDR3 sequence: CASSTTLGTRENNEQFF. CDR3 DNA sequence: TGTGCCAGCAGCACAACCCTCGGGACTAGGGAGAACAATGAGCAGTTCTTC.

This clonotype was recorded only once. The V call is TRBV28, the J call TRBJ2-7, with a tentative D call TRBD2 (5 bases). Per the germline V gene, CDR1 is MDHEN and CDR2 is SYDVKM. The CDR3 has 14 residues. Trimming pared 2 bases from V and 2 bases from J, leaving 10 bases between. This CDR3 is CASSLDGGPYEQYF. CDR3 DNA sequence: TGTGCCAGCAGTTTAGATGGAGGACCCTACGAGCAGTACTTC.

The rearrangement joins TRBV5-1 to TRBJ1-1; the D is unclear. The germline V gene encodes CDR1 SGHRS and CDR2 YFSETQ. CDR3 length equals 15 residues. V was cut by 5 bases and J by 0 bases, with 14 bases left in between. As DNA, the CDR3 is TGCGCCAGCAGTAGTCCAGGACTTATGAACACTGAAGCTTTCTTT. The encoded protein is CASSSPGLMNTEAFF.

The gene calls are TRBV28 and TRBJ1-2, with 7 bases matching TRBD1. This CDR3 spans 13 amino acids. V lost 7 bases and J lost 4; bases outside the gene matches: 6. CDR1 is MDHEN, CDR2 SYDVKM, per germline. The CDR3 region is CASTEQGTYGYTF. The CDR3 bases are TGTGCCAGCACCGAACAGGGGACCTATGGCTACACCTTC.

V and J are TRBV20-1 and TRBJ2-7; D may match TRBD1 or TRBD2 (5 bases each). V lost 3 bases to trimming and J lost 0 bases, with 12 bases between them. The CDR3 is 14 residues long. Germline V gene lookup returns CDR1 DFQATT and CDR2 SNEGSKA (reference sequence). In DNA, the CDR3 is TGCAGTGCTAGTGGAAGGGACCGCTCCTACGAGCAGTACTTC. This encodes CSASGRDRSYEQYF.

The rearrangement uses TRBV30 and TRBJ2-7; maybe TRBD1 (5 bases). This CDR3 is built from 13 residues. Germline loops: CDR1 GTSNPN, CDR2 SVGIG (reference sequence). V gave up 8 bases and J gave up 2 bases, with 16 bases separating them. CDR3 loop: CAGQPRETYEQYF. The CDR3 DNA reads TGTGCCGGACAACCCAGGGAAACCTACGAGCAGTACTTC.

The chain uses TRBV9 and TRBJ2-3, with no clear D. Germline V gene data show CDR1 as SGDLS and CDR2 as YYNGEE. The germline V and J ends were trimmed by 1 base and 6 bases, with 15 bases remaining between them. This CDR3 is built from 15 residues. CDR3 sequence (DNA): TGTGCCAGCAGCGTAAGCCGCCAAAAGGGCGATACGCAGTATTTT. This codes for CASSVSRQKGDTQYF.

The rearrangement joins TRBV7-9 to TRBJ2-1; D call uncertain. Germline V gene lookup returns CDR1 SEHNR and CDR2 FQNEAQ (reference sequence). V lost 3 bases, J lost 5 bases, and 14 bases lay in between. CDR3 length: 15 amino acids. CDR3 protein: CASSFEYQSDNEQFF. The CDR3 coding sequence is TGTGCCAGCAGCTTTGAGTACCAATCGGACAATGAGCAGTTCTTC.

This clonotype showed up just once. The J gene is TRBJ1-2, the V gene TRBV29-1, with 7 bases identical to TRBD1. The junction had 9 bases not matched to a gene; V was cut back by 4 bases and J by 7 bases. The CDR3 runs 13 residues. CDR1 is SQVTM, CDR2 ANQGSEA, per germline. CDR3 nucleotide sequence: TGCAGCGTTGGGACAGGTCGGACCCGTGGCTACACCTTC. Amino acid sequence: CSVGTGRTRGYTF.

This chain joins TRBV14 and TRBJ2-7; 7 positions agree with TRBD1. CDR1 and CDR2 from the germline V gene are SGHDN and FVKESK. The CDR3 sequence is 14 residues long. With 3 bases clipped from V and 2 bases from J, the junction kept 4 bases outside the gene matches. The DNA for the CDR3 is TGTGCCAGCAGCCAGACAGGGTTTCCCTACGAGCAGTACTTC. It encodes CASSQTGFPYEQYF.

The genes are TRBV12-3 or TRBV12-4 and TRBJ2-7; tentatively, D is TRBD1 or TRBD2 (7 bases each). The CDR3 runs to 13 residues. Trimming removed 8 bases from V and 5 bases from J, with 16 bases in between. CDR3 loop: CASSWEGADEQYF. In DNA, the CDR3 is TGTGCCAGCTCTTGGGAGGGGGCGGACGAGCAGTACTTC.

V usage is TRBV20-1 and J usage is TRBJ2-3; D gene ambiguous. Trimming stripped 2 bases from V and 3 bases from J, with 12 bases between. Germline CDR1 reads DFQATT; CDR2 reads SNEGSKA (reference sequence). This CDR3 spans 14 amino acids. The CDR3 DNA reads as TGCAGTGCTAGATATCAGGTCACTACAGATACGCAGTATTTT. Protein sequence: CSARYQVTTDTQYF.

The rearrangement links TRBV7-9 to TRBJ2-1; D is unresolved. CDR1 is SEHNR, CDR2 FQNEAQ, per germline (reference sequence). The V end was cut by 3 bases, the J end by 5 bases, with 8 bases between. This CDR3 comprises 13 residues. In DNA, the CDR3 is TGTGCCAGCAGCTTCTATCTCCACAATGAGCAGTTCTTC. Translation gives CASSFYLHNEQFF.

The gene calls are TRBV11-2 and TRBJ2-5; D tentatively fits TRBD1 or TRBD2 (5 bases each). The germline V and J ends were trimmed by 2 bases and 4 bases, with 14 bases remaining between them. The CDR3 totals 15 residues. Germline CDR1 SGHAT, CDR2 FQNNGV. In DNA, the CDR3 is TGTGCCAGCAGCTTACCTCCCGCAGGGAGAGAGACCCAGTACTTC. Its translation: CASSLPPAGRETQYF.

V usage is TRBV30 and J usage is TRBJ1-2, with D hard to call. The CDR3 spans 13 residues. The ends were cut back, 4 bases at V and 4 bases at J, with 13 bases in the middle. From germline, CDR1 is GTSNPN and CDR2 SVGIG (reference sequence). The CDR3 DNA reads TGTGCCTGGACTCAACGGGCAGGCTATGGCTACACCTTC. The encoded protein is CAWTQRAGYGYTF.

V gene TRBV24-1 combines with J gene TRBJ2-5, with 8 bases fitting TRBD2. The germline V gene has CDR1 KGHDR and CDR2 SFDVKD. The CDR3 consists of 17 residues. V lost 4 bases, J lost 4 bases, and 13 bases stayed unmatched. This CDR3 reads CATSEPTSAGGGETQYF. The CDR3 DNA follows: TGTGCCACCAGTGAACCAACTAGCGCGGGAGGAGGAGAGACCCAGTACTTC.

The chain has TRBV27 and TRBJ1-2; the match to TRBD1 covers 7 bases. V lost 2 bases, J lost 3 bases, and 6 bases stayed unmatched. CDR3 length equals 15 residues. The germline gives CDR1 MNHEY, CDR2 SMNVEV (reference sequence). CDR3 region: CASSLTLTGHYGYTF. The CDR3 bases are TGTGCCAGCAGTTTAACCTTGACAGGGCACTATGGCTACACCTTC.

The chain recombines TRBV5-1 with TRBJ2-2; D gene ambiguous. CDR1 and CDR2 from the germline V gene are SGHRS and YFSETQ. Between the trimmed V and J ends, which lost 4 bases and 4 bases, there was a span of 11 bases. The CDR3 runs 14 residues. CDR3 sequence: CASSVKRITGELFF. CDR3 nucleotide sequence: TGCGCCAGCAGCGTGAAGCGAATCACCGGGGAGCTGTTTTTT.

This chain connects TRBV2 to TRBJ1-2; D not resolved. The CDR3 has 11 residues. Between the trimmed V and J ends, which lost 8 bases and 5 bases, there was a span of 9 bases. Germline CDR1 and CDR2: SNHLY and FYNNEI. In DNA form, the CDR3 reads TGTGCCAGCTCAGGACGGTATGGCTACACCTTC. Translation gives CASSGRYGYTF.

The chain joins TRBV5-1 to TRBJ1-1; weak D call: TRBD1 (5 bases). Looked up from germline, CDR1 is SGHRS and CDR2 is YFSETQ. V dropped 4 bases and J dropped 5 bases, with 15 bases sitting between them. The CDR3 consists of 14 residues. CDR3 loop: CASSPGEGWTEAFF. The CDR3 coding sequence is TGCGCCAGCAGCCCGGGGGAGGGGTGGACTGAAGCTTTCTTT.

The rearrangement links TRBV2 to TRBJ2-1; D call uncertain. There are 15 residues in the CDR3. Germline V lookup: CDR1 SNHLY, CDR2 FYNNEI. Trimming stripped 2 bases from V and 4 bases from J, with 12 bases between. CDR3 residues: CASSERVVLYNEQFF. The CDR3 DNA follows: TGTGCCAGCAGTGAAAGGGTGGTCTTATACAATGAGCAGTTCTTC.

This clonotype is a singleton in its sample. CDR3 nucleotides: TGCGCCAGCAGCCAAGATCAAGGACAGGCGAACACCGGGGAGCTGTTTTTT. Amino acids: CASSQDQGQANTGELFF. The V call is TRBV4-1, the J call TRBJ2-2, with TRBD1 matching over 7 bases. The CDR3 runs to 17 residues. V dropped 0 bases and J dropped 0; count of bases not matched to a gene: 4. From germline, CDR1 is MGHRA and CDR2 YSYEKL.

The J gene is TRBJ1-2, the V gene TRBV4-3, with TRBD1 as a possible D gene (5 bases). Germline loops: CDR1 LGHNA, CDR2 YSLEER. V lost 0 bases and J 4 bases, leaving 9 bases between the germline ends. There are 14 residues in the CDR3. The CDR3 nucleotides read TGCGCCAGCAGCCAAGACTTGACAGTCTATGGCTACACCTTC. Translating gives CASSQDLTVYGYTF.